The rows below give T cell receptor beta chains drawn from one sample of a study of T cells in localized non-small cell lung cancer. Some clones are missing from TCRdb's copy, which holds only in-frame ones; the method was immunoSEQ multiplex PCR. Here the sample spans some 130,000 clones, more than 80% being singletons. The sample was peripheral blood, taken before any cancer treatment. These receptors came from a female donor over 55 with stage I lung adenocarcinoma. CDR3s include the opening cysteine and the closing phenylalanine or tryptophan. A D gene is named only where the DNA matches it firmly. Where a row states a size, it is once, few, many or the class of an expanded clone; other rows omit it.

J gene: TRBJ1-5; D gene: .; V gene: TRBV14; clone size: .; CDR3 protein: CASISEHLSCFYFYGNQPQHF; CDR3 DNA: TGTGCCAGCATAAGTGAACACCTCTCATGCTTTTATTTCTATGGCAATCAGCCCCAGCATTTT
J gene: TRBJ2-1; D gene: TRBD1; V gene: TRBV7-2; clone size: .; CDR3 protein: CASSNEGGRGNEQFF; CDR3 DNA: TGTGCCAGCAGCAACGAGGGTGGCAGGGGGAATGAGCAGTTCTTC
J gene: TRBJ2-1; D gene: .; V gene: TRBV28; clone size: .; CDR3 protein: CASSPPPGTYNEQFF; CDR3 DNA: TGTGCCAGCAGCCCTCCTCCAGGAACCTACAATGAGCAGTTCTTC
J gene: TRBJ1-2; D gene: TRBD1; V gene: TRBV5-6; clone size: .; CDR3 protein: CASSADRGNYGYTF; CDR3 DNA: TGTGCCAGCAGCGCGGACAGGGGTAACTATGGCTACACCTTC
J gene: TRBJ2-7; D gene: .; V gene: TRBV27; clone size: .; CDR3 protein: CASSKGPLREQYF; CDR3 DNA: TGTGCCAGCAGCAAGGGTCCTCTGCGCGAGCAGTACTTC
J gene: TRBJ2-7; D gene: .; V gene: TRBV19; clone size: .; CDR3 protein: CASSRGRGVYEQYF; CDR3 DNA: TGTGCCAGTAGTCGGGGGCGGGGAGTCTACGAGCAGTACTTC
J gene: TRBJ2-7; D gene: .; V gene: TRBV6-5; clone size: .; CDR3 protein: CASSADGYYEQYF; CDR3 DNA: TGTGCCAGCAGTGCGGACGGTTACTACGAGCAGTACTTC
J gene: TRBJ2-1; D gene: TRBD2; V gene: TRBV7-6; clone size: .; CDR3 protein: CASSFGGNGNEQFF; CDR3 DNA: TGTGCCAGCAGCTTCGGGGGGAACGGGAATGAGCAGTTCTTC
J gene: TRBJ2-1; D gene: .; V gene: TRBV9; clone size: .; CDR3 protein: CASSPTGSWNEQFF; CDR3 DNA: TGTGCCAGCAGTCCTACAGGGTCCTGGAATGAGCAGTTCTTC
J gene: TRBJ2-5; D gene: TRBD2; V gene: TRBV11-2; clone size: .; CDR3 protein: CASRRGGDQETQYF; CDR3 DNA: TGTGCCAGCAGACGGGGAGGGGACCAAGAGACCCAGTACTTC
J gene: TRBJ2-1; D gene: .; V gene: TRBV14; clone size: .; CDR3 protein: CASSQGDFNEQFF; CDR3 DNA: TGTGCCAGCAGCCAAGGGGACTTCAATGAGCAGTTCTTC
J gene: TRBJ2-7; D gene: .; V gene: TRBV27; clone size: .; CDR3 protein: CASSLASVSYEQYF; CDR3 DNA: TGTGCCAGCAGTTTGGCTAGCGTCTCCTACGAGCAGTACTTC
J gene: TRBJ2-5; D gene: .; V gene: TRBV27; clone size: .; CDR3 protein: CASSPLTVGGPETQYF; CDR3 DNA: TGTGCCAGCAGTCCCCTGACCGTTGGAGGGCCAGAGACCCAGTACTTC
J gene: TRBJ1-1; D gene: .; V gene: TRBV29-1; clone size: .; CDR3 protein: CSVGEGVPEAFF; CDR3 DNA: TGCAGCGTGGGGGAAGGGGTCCCGGAAGCTTTCTTT
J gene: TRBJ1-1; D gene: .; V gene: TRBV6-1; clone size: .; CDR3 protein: CASSERGTEAFF; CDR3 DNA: TGTGCCAGCAGTGAAAGGGGCACTGAAGCTTTCTTT
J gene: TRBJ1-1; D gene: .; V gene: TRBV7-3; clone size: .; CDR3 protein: CASSLQKDTEAFF; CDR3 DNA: TGTGCCAGCAGCTTGCAAAAGGACACTGAAGCTTTCTTT
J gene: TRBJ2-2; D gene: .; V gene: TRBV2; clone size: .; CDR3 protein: CASSDLHTGELFF; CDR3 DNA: TGTGCCAGTTCGGACTTACACACCGGGGAGCTGTTTTTT
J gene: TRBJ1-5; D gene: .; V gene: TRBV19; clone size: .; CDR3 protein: CASSMSFGAAYSNQPQHF; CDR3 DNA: TGTGCCAGTAGTATGAGTTTCGGGGCGGCCTATAGCAATCAGCCCCAGCATTTT
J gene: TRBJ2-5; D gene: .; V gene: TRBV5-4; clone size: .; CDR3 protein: CASSAGQVAGSTQYF; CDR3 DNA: TGTGCCAGCAGCGCAGGACAGGTGGCGGGGTCGACCCAGTACTTC
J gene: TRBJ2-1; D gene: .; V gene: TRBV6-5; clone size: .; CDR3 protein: CASSQTPYNEQFF; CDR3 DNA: TGTGCCAGCAGTCAGACTCCTTACAATGAGCAGTTCTTC
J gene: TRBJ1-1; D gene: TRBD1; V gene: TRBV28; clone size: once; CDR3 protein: CASKDRETYPNTEAFF; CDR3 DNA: TGTGCCAGCAAGGACAGGGAAACTTACCCGAACACTGAAGCTTTCTTT
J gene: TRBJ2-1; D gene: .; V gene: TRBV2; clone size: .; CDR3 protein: CASNLDLSSYNEQFF; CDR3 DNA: TGTGCCAGCAATCTGGACTTAAGCTCCTACAATGAGCAGTTCTTC
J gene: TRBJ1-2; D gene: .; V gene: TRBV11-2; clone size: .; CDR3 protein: CASSFSVKGYGYTF; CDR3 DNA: TGTGCCAGCAGCTTCTCGGTGAAGGGCTATGGCTACACCTTC
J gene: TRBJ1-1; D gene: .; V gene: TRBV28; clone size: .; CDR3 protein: CASSKRGGVNTEAFF; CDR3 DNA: TGTGCCAGCAGTAAACGAGGTGGGGTGAACACTGAAGCTTTCTTT
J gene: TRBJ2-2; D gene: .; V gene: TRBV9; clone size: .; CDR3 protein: CASSVWQENTGELFF; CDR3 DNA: TGTGCCAGCAGCGTATGGCAGGAGAACACCGGGGAGCTGTTTTTT
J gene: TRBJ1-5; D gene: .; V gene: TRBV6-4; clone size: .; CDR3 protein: CATRIWDTVTYSNQPQHF; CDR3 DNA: TGTGCCACCAGAATCTGGGACACGGTAACATATAGCAATCAGCCCCAGCATTTT
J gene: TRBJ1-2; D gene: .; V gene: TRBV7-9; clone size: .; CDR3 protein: CASSLVTEPGPGYTF; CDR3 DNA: TGTGCCAGCAGCTTAGTTACCGAACCGGGGCCTGGCTACACCTTC
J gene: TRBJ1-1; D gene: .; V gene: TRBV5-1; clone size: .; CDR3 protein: CASSFQGMRTEAFF; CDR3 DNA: TGCGCCAGCAGCTTTCAGGGTATGAGGACTGAAGCTTTCTTT
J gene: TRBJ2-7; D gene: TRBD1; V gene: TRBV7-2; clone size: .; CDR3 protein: CASSFGQGVTSYEQYF; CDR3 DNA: TGTGCCAGCAGCTTCGGACAGGGCGTGACTTCCTACGAGCAGTACTTC
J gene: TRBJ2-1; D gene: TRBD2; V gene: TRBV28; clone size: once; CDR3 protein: CASTLAGAGYNEQFF; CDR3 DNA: TGTGCCAGCACCCTAGCGGGAGCTGGGTACAATGAGCAGTTCTTC
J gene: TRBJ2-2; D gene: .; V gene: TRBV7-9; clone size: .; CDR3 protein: CASSLGTHTGELFF; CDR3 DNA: TGTGCCAGCAGCTTGGGGACTCACACCGGGGAGCTGTTTTTT
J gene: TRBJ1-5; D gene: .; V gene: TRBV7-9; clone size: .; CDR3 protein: CASSLQGATDQPQHF; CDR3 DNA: TGTGCCAGCAGCTTGCAGGGAGCAACGGATCAGCCCCAGCATTTT
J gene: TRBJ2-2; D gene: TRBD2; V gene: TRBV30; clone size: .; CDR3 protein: CARNRRLAENTGELFF; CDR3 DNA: TGTGCCAGGAACAGGAGGCTAGCGGAGAACACCGGGGAGCTGTTTTTT
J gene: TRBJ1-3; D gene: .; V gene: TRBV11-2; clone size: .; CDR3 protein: CASSLVRQGRASGNTIYF; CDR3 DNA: TGTGCCAGCAGCTTAGTTCGGCAGGGGCGCGCATCAGGAAACACCATATATTTT